This T cell receptor (beta chain) was found in a study of blood T cell repertoires in COVID-19. Study information: The United States, Italy and Spain were the sources of the acute and convalescent COVID-19 samples. PBMCs, B-cell-depleted T cells, or T cells were the source of the cDNA or gDNA that made up the material.

Authors' analysis steps: For nucleated cells, counts were estimated from reference gene primer amplification. Generated by immunoSEQ multiplex PCR, the TCRdb table keeps only in-frame clones and is missing some. The V and J calls and clone size come from that table; D and trimming were worked out from the DNA. The repertoire consists of 99,000 or so clones, with approximately 85% occurring once and the leading ten covering 4% to 5.5%. Germline CDR1 reads MRHNA; CDR2 reads SNTAGT. The CDR3 has 16 residues. With 5 bases clipped from V and 0 bases from J, the junction kept 3 bases outside the gene matches.

The V and J genes are TRBV6-4 and TRBJ2-1, with TRBD2 matching 11 bases. The sequencing input was peripheral blood. The source is a man in his sixties with acute or convalescent COVID-19. The CDR3 region is CASSLAGGSSYNEQFF. The DNA for the CDR3 is TGTGCCAGCAGTCTAGCGGGGGGTAGCTCCTACAATGAGCAGTTCTTC.